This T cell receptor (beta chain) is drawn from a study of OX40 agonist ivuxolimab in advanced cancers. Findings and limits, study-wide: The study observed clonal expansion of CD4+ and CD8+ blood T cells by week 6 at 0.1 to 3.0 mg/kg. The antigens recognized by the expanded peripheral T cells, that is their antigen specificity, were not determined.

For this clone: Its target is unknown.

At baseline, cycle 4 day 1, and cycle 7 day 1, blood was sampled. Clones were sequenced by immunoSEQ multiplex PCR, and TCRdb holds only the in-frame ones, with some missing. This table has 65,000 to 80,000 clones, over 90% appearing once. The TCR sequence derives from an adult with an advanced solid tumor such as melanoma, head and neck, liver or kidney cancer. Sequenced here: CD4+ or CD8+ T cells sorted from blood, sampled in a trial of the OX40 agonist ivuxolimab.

The CDR3 is CASREVFDEQYF. For the CDR3, the DNA is TGTGCCAGCAGAGAGGTATTCGACGAGCAGTACTTC. This chain joins TRBV6-1 and TRBJ2-7, with D unclear. This CDR3 is 12 amino acids long. CDR1 and CDR2 from the germline V gene are MNHNS and SASEGT. Trimming left V 6 bases short and J 5 bases short, with 11 bases between.